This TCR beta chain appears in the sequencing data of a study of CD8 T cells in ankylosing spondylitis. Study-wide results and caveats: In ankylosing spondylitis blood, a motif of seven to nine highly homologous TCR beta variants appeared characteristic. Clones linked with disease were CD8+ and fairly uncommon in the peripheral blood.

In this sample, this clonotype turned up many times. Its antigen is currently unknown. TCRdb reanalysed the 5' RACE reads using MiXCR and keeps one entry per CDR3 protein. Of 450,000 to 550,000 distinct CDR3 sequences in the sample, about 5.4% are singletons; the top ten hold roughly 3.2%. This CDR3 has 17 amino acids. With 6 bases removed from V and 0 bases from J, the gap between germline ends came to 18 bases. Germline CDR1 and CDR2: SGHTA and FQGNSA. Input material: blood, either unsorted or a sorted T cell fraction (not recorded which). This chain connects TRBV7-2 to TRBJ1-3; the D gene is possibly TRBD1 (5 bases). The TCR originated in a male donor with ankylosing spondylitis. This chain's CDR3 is CASRAGAGYYSGNTIYF. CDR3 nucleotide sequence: TGTGCCAGCAGGGCTGGGGCAGGGTACTACTCTGGAAACACCATATATTTT.